This T cell receptor beta chain came from a study of CD8+ T cells in alopecia areata. Points from the study as a whole: Scalp specimens additionally yield sequences from normal skin's resident alphabeta T cells. Mice showed clearer TCR sharing than patients did, a gap that was possibly HLA-related.

Note on this clone: Its specificity is unknown.

Sequencing relied on a cDNA template that was reverse transcribed from extracted RNA. The table came from immunoSEQ multiplex PCR; TCRdb's copy has only in-frame clones and leaves some out. The sample contains more than 150,000 clones, around 60% of which appear only once. Germline V gene data show CDR1 as MNHNS and CDR2 as SASEGT. CDR3 length equals 14 residues. The junction had 6 bases not matched to a gene; V was cut back by 7 bases and J by 5 bases. Specimen: CD4+ T cells sorted from blood, collected at week 0. The clonotype was recovered from a human donor with alopecia areata. The chain uses TRBV6-1 and TRBJ2-3; the match to TRBD1 covers 10 bases. CDR3 coding DNA: TGTGCCAGCACAGCGCGGACAGGGGGAGATACGCAGTATTTT. As protein: CASTARTGGDTQYF.